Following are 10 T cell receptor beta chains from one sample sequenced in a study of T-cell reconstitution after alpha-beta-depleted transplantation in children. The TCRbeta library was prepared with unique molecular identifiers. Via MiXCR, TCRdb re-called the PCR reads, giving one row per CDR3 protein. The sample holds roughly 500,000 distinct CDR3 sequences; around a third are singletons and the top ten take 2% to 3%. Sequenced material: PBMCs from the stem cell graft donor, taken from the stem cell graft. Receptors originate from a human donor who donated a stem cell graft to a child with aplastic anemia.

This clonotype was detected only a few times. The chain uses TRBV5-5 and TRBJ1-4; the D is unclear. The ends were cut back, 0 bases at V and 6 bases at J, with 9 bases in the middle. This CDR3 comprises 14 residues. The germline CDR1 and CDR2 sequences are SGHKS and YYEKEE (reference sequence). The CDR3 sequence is CASSLDRAYEKLFF. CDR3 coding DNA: TGTGCCAGCAGCTTGGATAGGGCATATGAAAAACTGTTTTTT.

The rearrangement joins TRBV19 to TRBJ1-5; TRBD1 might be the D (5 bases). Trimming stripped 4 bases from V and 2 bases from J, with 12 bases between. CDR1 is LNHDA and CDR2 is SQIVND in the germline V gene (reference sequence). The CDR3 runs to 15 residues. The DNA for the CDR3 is TGTGCCAGTAGTACAGTGCCGGGGCGCAATCAGCCCCAGCATTTT. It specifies CASSTVPGRNQPQHF.

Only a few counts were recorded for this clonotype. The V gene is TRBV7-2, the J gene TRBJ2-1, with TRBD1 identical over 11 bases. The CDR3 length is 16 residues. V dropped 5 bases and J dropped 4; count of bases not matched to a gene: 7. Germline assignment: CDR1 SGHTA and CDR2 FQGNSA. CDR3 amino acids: CASSPAGTGGYNEQFF. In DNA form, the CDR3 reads TGTGCCAGCAGCCCCGCCGGGACAGGGGGGTACAATGAGCAGTTCTTC.

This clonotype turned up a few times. CDR3 DNA sequence: TGTGCCTGGAGTACGTCGGGAGGGAATCAGCCCCAGCATTTT. Its translation is CAWSTSGGNQPQHF. The chain links TRBV30 to TRBJ1-5; D ambiguous. The germline CDR1 and CDR2 sequences are GTSNPN and SVGIG (reference sequence). Trimming stripped 2 bases from V and 4 bases from J, with 12 bases between. The CDR3 covers 14 residues.

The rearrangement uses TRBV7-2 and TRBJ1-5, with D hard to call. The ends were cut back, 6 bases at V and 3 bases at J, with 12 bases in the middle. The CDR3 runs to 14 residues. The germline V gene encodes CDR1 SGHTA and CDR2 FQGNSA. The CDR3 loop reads CASRLGGPNQPQHF. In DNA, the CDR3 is TGTGCCAGCAGACTGGGAGGGCCCAATCAGCCCCAGCATTTT.

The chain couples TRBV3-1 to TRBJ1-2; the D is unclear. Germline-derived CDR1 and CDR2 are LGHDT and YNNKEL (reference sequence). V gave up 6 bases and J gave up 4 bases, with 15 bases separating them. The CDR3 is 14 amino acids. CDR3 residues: CASSQSGRSYGYTF. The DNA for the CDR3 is TGTGCCAGCAGTCAATCCGGACGGAGCTATGGCTACACCTTC.

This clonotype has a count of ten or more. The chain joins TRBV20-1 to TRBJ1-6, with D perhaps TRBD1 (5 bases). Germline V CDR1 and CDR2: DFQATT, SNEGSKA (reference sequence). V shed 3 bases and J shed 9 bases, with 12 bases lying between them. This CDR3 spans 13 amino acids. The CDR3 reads CSARTEVSSPLHF. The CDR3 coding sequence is TGCAGTGCTAGGACAGAAGTTAGTTCACCCCTCCACTTT.

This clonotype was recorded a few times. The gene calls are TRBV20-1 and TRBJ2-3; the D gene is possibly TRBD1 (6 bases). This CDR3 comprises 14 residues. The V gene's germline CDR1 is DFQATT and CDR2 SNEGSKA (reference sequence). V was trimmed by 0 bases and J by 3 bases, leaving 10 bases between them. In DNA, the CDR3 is TGCAGTGCTAGAGATCGACAGGCGACAGATACGCAGTATTTT. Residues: CSARDRQATDTQYF.

The CDR3 DNA reads as TGTGCCAGCACGCTTCGAAGCACACAGGGATTCTATGGCTACACCTTC. Its protein is CASTLRSTQGFYGYTF. V gene TRBV6-2 or TRBV6-3 combines with J gene TRBJ1-2, with a weak D call TRBD1 (6 bases). CDR1 MNHEY and CDR2 SVGEGT come from the germline V gene. The CDR3 covers 16 residues. V was cut by 7 bases and J by 4 bases, with 22 bases left in between.

CDR3 sequence: CASSGGQGAVETQYF. The CDR3 DNA follows: TGTGCCAGCAGCGGGGGACAGGGGGCGGTGGAGACCCAGTACTTC. The rearrangement uses TRBV9 and TRBJ2-5; TRBD1 aligns across 12 bases. CDR3 length: 15 residues. The V and J ends lost 3 bases and 5 bases, in that order; junction bases with no gene match: 5. Germline CDR1 is SGDLS and CDR2 is YYNGEE. The whole variable domain, filled in from reference TRBV9 and TRBJ2-5, reads DSGVTQTPKHLITATGQRVTLRCSPRSGDLSVYWYQQSLDQGLQFLIQYYNGEERAKGNILERFSAQQFPDLHSELNLSSLELGDSALYFCASSGGQGAVETQYFGPGTRLLVL.